A selection of T cell receptor beta chains follows, all from one sample in a study of blood T cell repertoires in COVID-19. Here immunoSEQ multiplex PCR was the method, and the copy in TCRdb shows in-frame clones only, minus some. Of approximately 200,000 clones in the sample, about 90% are singletons; the top ten hold roughly 3.7%. Sequencing was done on a sample of PBMCs or T cells enriched from blood (not recorded which). All receptors derive from a woman younger than 45 who had been exposed to COVID-19. CDR3s include the opening cysteine and the closing phenylalanine or tryptophan. A D gene is named only where the DNA matches it firmly. Size values are once, few and many counts, or a class for expanded clones, and some rows have none.

>TRBJ2-6|TRBD1|NA|TRBV9
TGTGCCAGCAGCGTAGAAGGGGGCGGGCCTGGGGCCAACGTCCTGACTTTC
CASSVEGGGPGANVLTF
>TRBJ2-1|TRBD2|NA|TRBV7-6
TGTGCCAGCAGCCCTGAGCTAGCGGGAGTAGGAGCCTACAATGAGCAGTTCTTC
CASSPELAGVGAYNEQFF
>TRBJ2-1|NA|NA|TRBV3-1/TRBV3-2
TGTGCCAGCAGCCAAGAAGGCGTGTGGGGAGAGGCGTACAATGAGCAGTTCTTC
CASSQEGVWGEAYNEQFF
>TRBJ1-2|TRBD1|once|TRBV14
TGTGCCAGCAGCCAAGATCTCGGGACAGCATATGGCTACACCTTC
CASSQDLGTAYGYTF
>TRBJ2-7|TRBD2|few|TRBV10-3
TGTGCCATCAGTGAGTCGGGGGGGTTGCAGTACTTC
CAISESGGLQYF
>TRBJ2-3|TRBD1|NA|TRBV7-2
TGTGCCAGCAGCTTCTCCCCCGGGACAGGGGTCTTGAAGGATACGCAGTATTTT
CASSFSPGTGVLKDTQYF
>TRBJ1-3|NA|NA|TRBV29-1
TGCAGCGTTGGAGGGACTGGAAACACCATATATTTT
CSVGGTGNTIYF
>TRBJ2-3|TRBD2|NA|TRBV2
TGTGCCAGCAGTGAAAGCGCTAGCGGGGTAACAGATACGCAGTATTTT
CASSESASGVTDTQYF
>TRBJ1-2|NA|NA|TRBV6-5
TGTGCCAGCAGTTACTGGAGCCACTATGGCTACACCTTC
CASSYWSHYGYTF
>TRBJ1-1|NA|NA|TRBV6-2/TRBV6-3
TGTGCCAGCAGCGGACTCGGGGATCCGTTGCCGAACACTGAAGCTTTCTTT
CASSGLGDPLPNTEAFF
>TRBJ2-5|TRBD2|once|TRBV20-1
TGCAGTGCTAGTTTAGCGGGACCGCTGGAGACCCAGTACTTC
CSASLAGPLETQYF
>TRBJ2-1|TRBD2|once|TRBV27
TGTGCCAGCAGTTGGGGGACTAGCGGGAGGACTCCCTACAATGAGCAGTTCTTC
CASSWGTSGRTPYNEQFF
>TRBJ1-1|TRBD1|NA|TRBV27
TGTGCCAGCAGTTTGACAGGGGGCACTGAAGCTTTCTTT
CASSLTGGTEAFF
>TRBJ2-7|NA|once|TRBV27
TGTGCCAGCAGTGCAGGACTGGGCTTCTCCTACGAGCAGTACTTC
CASSAGLGFSYEQYF
>TRBJ2-7|TRBD2|NA|TRBV27
TGTGCCAGCAGTTCTCCTAGCGGGTCTTCCTACGAGCAGTACTTC
CASSSPSGSSYEQYF
>TRBJ1-1|NA|NA|TRBV25-1
TGTGCCAGCAGTTCCCGAAGCGGGCTCACTGAAGCTTTCTTT
CASSSRSGLTEAFF
>TRBJ2-5|TRBD1|NA|TRBV19
TGTGCCAGTCCTAAAGGGGGCACGGGTCCTGAAGAGACCCAGTACTTC
CASPKGGTGPEETQYF
>TRBJ1-6|TRBD1|NA|TRBV4-2
TGTGCCAGCAGCCAAGATTGGTTTCGGGACAGGGGAAATAGTTCACCCCTCCACTTT
CASSQDWFRDRGNSSPLHF
>TRBJ2-1|TRBD2|NA|TRBV5-4
TGTGCCAGCAGCTTGGGAGGACTAGCGGGAGTCTTTTACAATGAGCAGTTCTTC
CASSLGGLAGVFYNEQFF
>TRBJ2-5|TRBD2|NA|TRBV24-1
TGTGCCACCAGTGATTTTAGGGCGACTAGCGGTCAAGAGACCCAGTACTTC
CATSDFRATSGQETQYF
>TRBJ2-7|TRBD1|NA|TRBV11-2
TGTGCCAGCAGCTTCACGGGACAGGGTGTCGAGCAGTACTTC
CASSFTGQGVEQYF
>TRBJ1-5|NA|NA|TRBV9
TGTGCCAGCAGCCCGGGGGTACACGATCAGCCCCAGCATTTT
CASSPGVHDQPQHF
>TRBJ2-7|NA|NA|TRBV5-4
TGTGCCAGCAGCCCCCCAGGGGAGTTCCACGAGCAGTACTTC
CASSPPGEFHEQYF
>TRBJ1-1|NA|NA|TRBV7-5
TGTGCCAGAAGCTTACCACACAGGGGGCTGGGGACTGAAGCTTTCTTT
CARSLPHRGLGTEAFF
>TRBJ2-7|NA|NA|TRBV7-9
TGTGCCAGCAGCTTCGGTTTGTTATCTGAGACTACTCGCTACGAGCAGTACTTC
CASSFGLLSETTRYEQYF
>TRBJ2-3|NA|few|TRBV7-2
TGTGCCAGCAGCTCTCGTCTGGGCGCAGATACGCAGTATTTT
CASSSRLGADTQYF
>TRBJ1-4|NA|NA|TRBV30
TGTGCCTGGAGTAGGGGACTGCCGAATGAAAAACTGTTTTTT
CAWSRGLPNEKLFF
>TRBJ1-1|TRBD1|NA|TRBV12-3/TRBV12-4
TGTGCCAGCAAACCTCAGGGGGCCGGGGCTTTCTTT
CASKPQGAGAFF
>TRBJ1-3|NA|NA|TRBV2
TGTGCCAGCAGTGACAGGGGTTTCGGAAACACCATATATTTT
CASSDRGFGNTIYF
>TRBJ1-4|TRBD1|NA|TRBV3-1/TRBV3-2
TGTGCCAGCAGCCATTTCATGACAGGGTTACTTTTT
CASSHFMTGLLF
>TRBJ2-7|NA|NA|TRBV5-4
TGTGCCAGCAGCTTGGGCTCGGGGAGTACCTACGAGCAGTACTTC
CASSLGSGSTYEQYF